The sequence of this TCR beta chain was determined in a study of vaccination effects on CD4 cells after COVID-19. Overall study context: Cultures of under 2.5 million PBMC per well contained 8 to 10 IU/ml IL-2 plus 10 ug/ml peptides.

Cultured cells yielded isolated CD4+ T cells after nine to ten days. The participants, recipients of two vaccine doses, got either BNT162b2 or mRNA-1273. In regard to this clone: Its antigen is unidentified.

Here immunoSEQ multiplex PCR was the method, and the copy in TCRdb shows in-frame clones only, minus some. Of 30,000 or so clones listed, around 70% were seen once; the top ten hold 14% to 15%. Trimming removed 1 base from V and 2 bases from J, with 12 bases in between. This CDR3 region has 15 residues. Germline V gene sequence: CDR1 LGHDT, CDR2 YNNKEL (reference sequence). This chain uses TRBV3-1 (or the pseudogene TRBV3-2) with TRBJ2-7, with a tentative D call TRBD1 (5 bases). Here the sequenced sample was CD4+ T cells from PBMCs cultured without peptide, taken after COVID-19 vaccination. This clonotype was sampled from a human donor who received a COVID-19 vaccine. CDR3 in DNA: TGTGCCAGCAGCCAAGCCGGCCAGGGTCCCTACGAGCAGTACTTC. Its translation: CASSQAGQGPYEQYF.